Below, 17 T cell receptor beta chains from the same sample are listed, as sequenced in a study of response to subunit inactivated influenza vaccine. TCRdb fed the RT-PCR reads into MiXCR, producing one record per CDR3 protein. The sample holds roughly 630,000 distinct CDR3 sequences, 14% seen once. The sequenced sample was PBMCs from blood, obtained 14 days before vaccination. The source of these receptors is a man aged 45-65 years who received an inactivated influenza vaccine.

This clonotype was seen only once. The chain links TRBV6-6 to TRBJ2-2; the D is unclear. Trimming took off 0 bases at V and 8 bases at J, with 10 bases between the two ends. Germline CDR1 is MNHNY and CDR2 is SVGAGI (reference sequence). The CDR3 extends over 14 amino acids. In nucleotides, the CDR3 is TGTGCCAGCAGTTACTCCGTAGTAAATGGGGAGCTGTTTTTT. Residues: CASSYSVVNGELFF.

The table lists this clonotype with a few counts. CDR3 nucleotide sequence: TGTGCCAGCGGGGCGACCTTCACAGATACGCAGTATTTT. Translating gives CASGATFTDTQYF. V and J are TRBV12-3 or TRBV12-4 and TRBJ2-3; TRBD1 might be the D (5 bases). CDR3 length: 13 amino acids. Trimming took 8 bases from V and 2 from J, leaving 11 bases between them.

The chain uses TRBV12-3 or TRBV12-4 and TRBJ1-3, with unresolved D. The V end was cut by 3 bases, the J end by 2 bases, with 5 bases between. The CDR3 loop spans 13 amino acids. This CDR3 reads CASSFAAGNTIYF. CDR3 nucleotide sequence: TGTGCCAGCAGTTTCGCCGCTGGAAACACCATATATTTT.

This clonotype was seen a handful of times. The CDR3 sequence is CSARAGPRQDTQYF. CDR3 sequence (DNA): TGCAGTGCTAGAGCCGGGCCCCGCCAAGATACGCAGTATTTT. The chain recombines TRBV20-1 with TRBJ2-3; D is ambiguous. CDR1 and CDR2 from the germline V gene are DFQATT and SNEGSKA (reference sequence). This CDR3 has 14 amino acids. V lost 1 base and J lost 5, with 13 bases in between.

A few counts support this clonotype. The chain has TRBV10-3 and TRBJ2-7; D could derive from TRBD1 or TRBD2 (5 bases each). Germline assignment: CDR1 ENHRY and CDR2 SYGVKD. The CDR3 spans 14 residues. With 4 bases removed from V and 5 bases from J, the gap between germline ends came to 15 bases. The CDR3 coding sequence is TGTGCCATCAGTGCGGCGCAATCGGGGCACGAGCAGTACTTC. Translation gives CAISAAQSGHEQYF.

This clonotype was seen a few times. The genes are TRBV7-3 and TRBJ2-7; no clear D. The CDR3 is 14 residues long. The V gene lost 4 bases and the J gene lost 3 bases, with 13 bases spanning the gap. CDR1 and CDR2 (germline): SGHTA, FQGTGA. The CDR3: CASSSFGNGYEQYF. The CDR3 DNA is TGTGCCAGCAGCTCTTTTGGAAACGGCTACGAGCAGTACTTC.

V and J are TRBV18 and TRBJ1-1, with a possible D match to TRBD1 (5 bases). The CDR3 is made up of 19 amino acids. Deletions cut 3 bases from V and 11 bases from J, with 34 bases between. From germline, CDR1 is KGHSH and CDR2 LQKENI. The CDR3 DNA is TGTGCCAGCTCACCGACCTCCATGGGGGGAATCAGCGCGACTAGCTGGGCTTTCTTT. Encoded protein: CASSPTSMGGISATSWAFF.

Many counts were recorded for this clonotype. This chain joins TRBV16 and TRBJ2-1; 10 nucleotides agree with TRBD2. This CDR3 spans 15 amino acids. The ends lost 4 bases at V and 9 bases at J; junction bases unmatched: 9. Germline CDR1 is KGHSY and CDR2 is FQNENV. Here the CDR3 reads CASSLLSGGAVEQFF. CDR3 coding DNA: TGTGCCAGCAGCCTACTGAGCGGGGGGGCAGTTGAGCAGTTCTTC.

This clonotype came up a few times. The V and J genes are TRBV28 and TRBJ1-2; D gene unclear. Germline CDR1 is MDHEN and CDR2 is SYDVKM. V lost 1 base, J lost 4 bases, and 19 bases lay in between. CDR3 length equals 17 residues. The CDR3 spells CASSLYGVPQPTYGYTF. The DNA for the CDR3 is TGTGCCAGCAGTTTATACGGAGTCCCCCAGCCCACCTATGGCTACACCTTC.

This clonotype has more than one count but fewer than ten. V is TRBV6-1 and J is TRBJ2-7, with a weak D call TRBD2 (7 bases). Germline lookup yields CDR1 MNHNS and CDR2 SASEGT. The CDR3 spans 14 residues. V lost 9 bases to trimming and J lost 7 bases, with 22 bases between them. The CDR3 DNA follows: TGTGCCAGTTCGGAGTTCGGGGGGCGCAGGGAGCAGTACTTC. As protein: CASSEFGGRREQYF.

In this sample, this clonotype turned up a few times. This chain uses TRBV20-1 with TRBJ1-1, with D unclear. The CDR3 length is 11 residues. V was cut by 2 bases and J by 4 bases, with 5 bases left in between. Germline CDR1 DFQATT, CDR2 SNEGSKA (reference sequence). The chain's CDR3 is CSARPSTEAFF. The CDR3 coding sequence is TGCAGTGCTAGACCTTCCACTGAAGCTTTCTTT.

The CDR3 sequence is CASSLGRAEMNEQFF. CDR3 in DNA: TGTGCCAGCAGTTTGGGGCGGGCTGAGATGAATGAGCAGTTCTTC. The chain employs TRBV12-3 or TRBV12-4 and TRBJ2-1; possibly TRBD1 or TRBD2 for D (5 bases each). This CDR3 region has 15 residues. V gave up 3 bases and J gave up 7 bases, with 16 bases separating them.

The chain employs TRBV28 and TRBJ1-3; D gene ambiguous. The CDR3 contains 17 residues. Trimming pared 2 bases from V and 0 bases from J, leaving 14 bases between. Germline CDR1 reads MDHEN; CDR2 reads SYDVKM. CDR3 bases: TGTGCCAGCAGTTTACGGCCGGTCGCCTCCTCTGGAAACACCATATATTTT. Protein: CASSLRPVASSGNTIYF.

This clonotype was counted many times. The chain couples TRBV5-6 to TRBJ2-3; perhaps TRBD1 as D (6 bases). V was trimmed by 6 bases and J by 3 bases, leaving 11 bases between them. Per the germline V gene, CDR1 is SGHDT and CDR2 is YYEEEE. This CDR3 is built from 13 residues. The CDR3 nucleotides are TGTGCCAGCAAGGGCAGGGGTACAGATACGCAGTATTTT. This codes for CASKGRGTDTQYF.

This chain links TRBV4-1 with TRBJ1-1; 11 bases match TRBD1. There are 15 residues in the CDR3. Germline assignment: CDR1 MGHRA and CDR2 YSYEKL. V dropped 3 bases and J dropped 5; count of bases not matched to a gene: 5. The CDR3 is CASSHRTGGTTEAFF. CDR3 DNA: TGCGCCAGCAGCCATCGGACAGGGGGCACGACTGAAGCTTTCTTT.

This clonotype was observed a few times. J is TRBJ2-2 and V is TRBV20-1, with 8 bases matching TRBD1. CDR1 is DFQATT and CDR2 is SNEGSKA in the germline V gene (reference sequence). The CDR3 consists of 14 residues. The CDR3 loop reads CRVEKDRDTGELFF. The CDR3 DNA is TGCAGAGTTGAAAAGGACAGGGACACCGGGGAGCTGTTTTTT.

V is TRBV18 and J is TRBJ2-5; D is possibly TRBD2 (6 bases). This CDR3 comprises 14 residues. V shed 5 bases and J shed 3 bases, with 13 bases lying between them. Germline V gene data show CDR1 as KGHSH and CDR2 as LQKENI. This chain's CDR3 is CASSSLWGEETQYF. CDR3 sequence (DNA): TGTGCCAGCTCATCACTTTGGGGGGAAGAGACCCAGTACTTC.